Here is one T cell receptor (beta chain) with its context. Its cognate antigen is unknown. The source of the sample is a study of T cells in women clearing cervical HPV infection. About the research overall: Only a few women had HLA typing results available.

Clones were read by immunoSEQ multiplex PCR, and TCRdb kept only the in-frame ones, dropping some. In total, the table holds approximately 21,000 clones. Study outcomes and limitations: CIN3+ cases had significantly higher TCR richness than controls; evenness did not differ. Combining TCR richness with V gene abundances gave around 0.83 AUC.

The sample taken for sequencing was blood buffy coat. The source of this sequence is a woman between 18 and 75 years old with a cervical HPV16 infection that either progressed to CIN3+ or cleared (not recorded which).

CDR3 DNA, as far as it was read: TGTGCCTGGATGAGGTCGGTGGTGGCGGGGAGACAAGAGACC. Translating it yields CAWMRSVVAGRQET. The CDR3 as a whole reads CAWMRSVVAGRQETQYF. The chain combines TRBV30 with TRBJ2-5; a weak D match, TRBD2 (6 bases). The read finishes 3 residues shy of the CDR3 end, and the germline J gene is used to complete it. CDR3 length equals 17 residues. CDR1 and CDR2 (germline): GTSNPN, SVGIG (reference sequence). V was clipped by 4 bases and J by 2 bases, with 23 bases between them.